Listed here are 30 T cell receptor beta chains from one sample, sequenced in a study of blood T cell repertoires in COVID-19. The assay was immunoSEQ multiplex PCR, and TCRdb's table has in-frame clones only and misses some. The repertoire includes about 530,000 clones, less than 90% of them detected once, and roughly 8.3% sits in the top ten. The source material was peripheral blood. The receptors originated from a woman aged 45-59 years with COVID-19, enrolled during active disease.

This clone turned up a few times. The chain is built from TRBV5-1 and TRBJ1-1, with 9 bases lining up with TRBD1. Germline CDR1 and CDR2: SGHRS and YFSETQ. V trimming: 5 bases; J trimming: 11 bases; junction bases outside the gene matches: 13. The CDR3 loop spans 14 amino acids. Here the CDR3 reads CASRDTQGARTAFF. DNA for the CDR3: TGCGCCAGCAGAGATACACAGGGGGCTCGAACTGCTTTCTTT.

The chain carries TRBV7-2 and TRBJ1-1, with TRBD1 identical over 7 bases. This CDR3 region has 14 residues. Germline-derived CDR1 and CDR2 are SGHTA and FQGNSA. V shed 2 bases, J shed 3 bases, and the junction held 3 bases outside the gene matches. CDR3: CASSLQGVYTEAFF. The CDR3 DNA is TGTGCCAGCAGCTTACAGGGGGTGTACACTGAAGCTTTCTTT.

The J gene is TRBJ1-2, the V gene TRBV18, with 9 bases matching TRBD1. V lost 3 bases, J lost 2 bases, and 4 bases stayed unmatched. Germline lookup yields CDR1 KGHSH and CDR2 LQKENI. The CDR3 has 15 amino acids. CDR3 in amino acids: CASSPSTGGNYGYTF. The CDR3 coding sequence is TGTGCCAGCTCACCTTCGACAGGGGGGAACTATGGCTACACCTTC. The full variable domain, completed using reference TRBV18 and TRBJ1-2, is NAGVMQNPRHLVRRRGQEARLRCSPMKGHSHVYWYRQLPEEGLKFMVYLQKENIIDESGMPKERFSAEFPKEGPSILRIQQVVRGDSAAYFCASSPSTGGNYGYTFGSGTRLTVV.

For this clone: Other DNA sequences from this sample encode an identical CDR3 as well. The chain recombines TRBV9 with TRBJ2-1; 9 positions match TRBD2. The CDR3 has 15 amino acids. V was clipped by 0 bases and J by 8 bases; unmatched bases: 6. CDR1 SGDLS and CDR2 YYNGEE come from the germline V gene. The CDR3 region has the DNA TGTGCCAGCAGCGTAGGTAGCGGGGGATTAGATGAGCAGTTCTTC. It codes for CASSVGSGGLDEQFF.

The CDR3 region has the DNA TGTGCCAGCAGTCGCGCGGGGGGGTTTAGCACAGATACGCAGTATTTT. Translated: CASSRAGGFSTDTQYF. The gene calls are TRBV7-2 and TRBJ2-3, with 9 bases identical to TRBD2. The CDR3 runs to 16 residues. Germline loops: CDR1 SGHTA, CDR2 FQGNSA. With 6 bases clipped from V and 0 bases from J, the junction kept 7 bases outside the gene matches. The full variable domain, with the rest looked up from reference TRBV7-2 and TRBJ2-3, is GAGVSQSPSNKVTEKGKDVELRCDPISGHTALYWYRQSLGQGLEFLIYFQGNSAPDKSGLPSDRFSAERTGGSVSTLTIQRTQQEDSAVYLCASSRAGGFSTDTQYFGPGTRLTVL.

The CDR3 here is CASSLGDTGTGLFYTEAFF. CDR3 nucleotides: TGCGCCAGCAGCTTGGGGGATACCGGGACAGGGTTATTTTACACTGAAGCTTTCTTT. V and J are TRBV5-1 and TRBJ1-1, with 9 bases that match TRBD1. CDR1 and CDR2 (germline): SGHRS, YFSETQ. There are 19 residues in the CDR3. V shed 0 bases, J shed 3 bases, and the junction held 15 bases outside the gene matches.

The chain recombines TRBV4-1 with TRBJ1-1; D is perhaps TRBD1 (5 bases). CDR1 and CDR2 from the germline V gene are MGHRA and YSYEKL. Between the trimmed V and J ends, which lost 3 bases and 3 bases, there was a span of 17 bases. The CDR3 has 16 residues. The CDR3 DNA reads TGCGCCAGCAGCCAGAGGTCTGTGGGGCTTGACACTGAAGCTTTCTTT. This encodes CASSQRSVGLDTEAFF.

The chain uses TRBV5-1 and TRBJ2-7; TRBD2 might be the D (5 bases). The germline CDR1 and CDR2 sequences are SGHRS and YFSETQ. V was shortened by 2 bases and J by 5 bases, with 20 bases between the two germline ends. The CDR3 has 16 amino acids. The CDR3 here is CASSFSFGEVSNEQYF. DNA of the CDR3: TGCGCCAGCAGCTTTTCCTTCGGGGAAGTATCCAACGAGCAGTACTTC.

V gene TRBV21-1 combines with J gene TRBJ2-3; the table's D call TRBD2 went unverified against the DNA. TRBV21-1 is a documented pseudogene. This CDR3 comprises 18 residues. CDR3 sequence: CASSPVDGEMNPTDTQYF. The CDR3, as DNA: TGTGCCAGCTCCCCGGTCGACGGGGAAATGAATCCCACAGATACGCAGTATTTT.

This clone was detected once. The CDR3 sequence: CASTPGQGKVQYF. Here the CDR3 DNA reads TGTGCCAGCACCCCAGGACAGGGTAAGGTGCAGTACTTC. The chain combines TRBV6-6 with TRBJ2-7; 8 bases line up with TRBD1. Germline-derived CDR1 and CDR2 are MNHNY and SVGAGI (reference sequence). The J segment lost 9 bases and the V segment lost 7 bases, leaving 11 bases of the junction unmatched. This CDR3 is built from 13 residues.

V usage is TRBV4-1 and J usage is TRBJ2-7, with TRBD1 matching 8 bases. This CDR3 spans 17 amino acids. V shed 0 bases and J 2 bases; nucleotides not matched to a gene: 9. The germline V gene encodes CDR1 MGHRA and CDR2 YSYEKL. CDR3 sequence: CASSQDYPRTGTYEQYF. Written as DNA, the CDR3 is TGCGCCAGCAGCCAAGATTATCCCCGGACAGGGACCTACGAGCAGTACTTC.

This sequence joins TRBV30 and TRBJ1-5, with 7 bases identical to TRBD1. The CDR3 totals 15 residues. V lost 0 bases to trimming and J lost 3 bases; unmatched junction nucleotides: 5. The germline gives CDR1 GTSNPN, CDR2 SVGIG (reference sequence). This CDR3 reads CAWSVHDRDNQPQHF. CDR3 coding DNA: TGTGCCTGGAGTGTACACGACAGGGACAATCAGCCCCAGCATTTT.

The CDR3 DNA reads TGTGCCAGCAGCCCGGGGAGCGGAGGCCTCTCTGGAAACACCATATATTTT. Translation gives CASSPGSGGLSGNTIYF. The chain is built from TRBV5-5 and TRBJ1-3; D not certain. Germline CDR1 is SGHKS and CDR2 is YYEKEE (reference sequence). The CDR3 is 17 residues long. Trimming cost V 4 bases and J 0 bases, with 17 bases left between them. The whole variable domain, remainder taken from reference TRBV5-5 and TRBJ1-3, is DAGVTQSPTHLIKTRGQQVTLRCSPISGHKSVSWYQQVLGQGPQFIFQYYEKEERGRGNFPDRFSARQFPNYSSELNVNALLLGDSALYLCASSPGSGGLSGNTIYFGEGSWLTVV.

The DNA of the CDR3 is TGTGCCTGGAGACGGGTACAAGAGACCCAGTACTTC. Amino acid sequence: CAWRRVQETQYF. The chain employs TRBV30 and TRBJ2-5; D is uncertain. With 3 bases removed from V and 2 bases from J, the gap between germline ends came to 7 bases. Per germline, CDR1 GTSNPN and CDR2 SVGIG (reference sequence). This CDR3 has 12 amino acids.

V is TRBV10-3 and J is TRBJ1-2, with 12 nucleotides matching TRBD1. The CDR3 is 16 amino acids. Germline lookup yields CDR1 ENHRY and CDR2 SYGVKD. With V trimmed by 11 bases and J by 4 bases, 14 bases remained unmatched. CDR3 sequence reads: CASLGTGGASGYGYTF. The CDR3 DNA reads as TGTGCCTCCCTGGGGACAGGGGGCGCGAGTGGCTATGGCTACACCTTC.

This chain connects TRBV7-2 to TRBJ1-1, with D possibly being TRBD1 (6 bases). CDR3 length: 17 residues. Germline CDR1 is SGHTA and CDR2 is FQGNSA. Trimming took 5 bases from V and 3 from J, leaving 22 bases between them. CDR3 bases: TGTGCCAGCAGCCGCCGGAGGGGGGGTCGGAGGGACACTGAAGCTTTCTTT. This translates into CASSRRRGGRRDTEAFF.

CDR3 DNA sequence: TGTGCCAGCAGCGTAGCTCCAGCCGGGGAGACCCAGTACTTC. Translating it yields CASSVAPAGETQYF. The chain has TRBV9 and TRBJ2-5; D unresolved. The CDR3 spans 14 residues. In germline, CDR1 is SGDLS, CDR2 YYNGEE. Trimming removed 0 bases at V and 5 bases at J, with 11 bases between. The variable domain in full, with the rest retrieved from reference TRBV9 and TRBJ2-5, is DSGVTQTPKHLITATGQRVTLRCSPRSGDLSVYWYQQSLDQGLQFLIQYYNGEERAKGNILERFSAQQFPDLHSELNLSSLELGDSALYFCASSVAPAGETQYFGPGTRLLVL.

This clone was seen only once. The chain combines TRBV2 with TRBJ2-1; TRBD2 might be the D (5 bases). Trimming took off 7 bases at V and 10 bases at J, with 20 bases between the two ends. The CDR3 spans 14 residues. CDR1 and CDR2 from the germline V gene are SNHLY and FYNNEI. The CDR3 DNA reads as TGTGCCAGCACCTCTGGAGGACTTAGAGACGAGCAGTTCTTC. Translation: CASTSGGLRDEQFF.

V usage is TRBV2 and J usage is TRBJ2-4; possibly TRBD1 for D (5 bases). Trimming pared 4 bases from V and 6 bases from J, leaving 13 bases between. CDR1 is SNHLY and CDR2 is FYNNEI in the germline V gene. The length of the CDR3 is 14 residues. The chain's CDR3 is CASSGTRPPNIQYF. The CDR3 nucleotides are TGTGCCAGCAGTGGGACAAGGCCCCCAAACATTCAGTACTTC.

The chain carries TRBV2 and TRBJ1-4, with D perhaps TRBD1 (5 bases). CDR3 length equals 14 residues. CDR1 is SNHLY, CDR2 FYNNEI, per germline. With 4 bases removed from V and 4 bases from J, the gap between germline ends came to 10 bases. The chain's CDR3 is CASSVRANNEKLFF. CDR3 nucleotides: TGTGCCAGCAGTGTCAGGGCAAATAATGAAAAACTGTTTTTT.

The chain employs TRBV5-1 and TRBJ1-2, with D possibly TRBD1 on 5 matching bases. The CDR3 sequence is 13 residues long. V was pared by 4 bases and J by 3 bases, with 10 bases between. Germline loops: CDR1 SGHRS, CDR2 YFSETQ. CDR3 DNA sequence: TGCGCCAGCAGCCTTGACAGTGACTATGGCTACACCTTC. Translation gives CASSLDSDYGYTF.

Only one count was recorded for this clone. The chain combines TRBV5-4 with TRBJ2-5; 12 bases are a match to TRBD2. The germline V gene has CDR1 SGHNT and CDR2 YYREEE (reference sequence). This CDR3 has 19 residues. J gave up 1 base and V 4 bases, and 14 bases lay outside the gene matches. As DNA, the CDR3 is TGTGCCAGCAGCCGGACTCGGGGAACTAGCGGGGGGTTCCAAGAGACCCAGTACTTC. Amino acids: CASSRTRGTSGGFQETQYF.

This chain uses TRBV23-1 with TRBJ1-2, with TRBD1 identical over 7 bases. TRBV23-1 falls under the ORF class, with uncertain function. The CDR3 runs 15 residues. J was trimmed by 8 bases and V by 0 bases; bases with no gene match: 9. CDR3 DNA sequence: TGCGCCAGCAGTCAATCGGCACAGGGGAGCGGGGGCTACACCTTC. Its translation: CASSQSAQGSGGYTF.

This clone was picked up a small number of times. The CDR3 loop reads CASSESRAERSYGYTF. CDR3 coding DNA: TGCGCCAGCAGTGAGTCGAGGGCAGAACGTAGCTATGGCTACACCTTC. The J gene is TRBJ1-2, the V gene TRBV10-1; D uncertain. Germline V gives CDR1 WNHNN, CDR2 SYGVQD (reference sequence). This CDR3 has 16 residues. Trimming removed 0 bases from V and 4 bases from J, with 15 bases in between.

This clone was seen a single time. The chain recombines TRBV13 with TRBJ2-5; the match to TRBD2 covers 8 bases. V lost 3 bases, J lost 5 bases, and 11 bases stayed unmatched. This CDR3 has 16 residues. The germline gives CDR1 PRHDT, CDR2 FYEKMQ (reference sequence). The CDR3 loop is CASSFGGGPFGETQYF. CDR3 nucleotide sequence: TGTGCCAGCAGCTTCGGCGGGGGGCCCTTCGGGGAGACCCAGTACTTC.

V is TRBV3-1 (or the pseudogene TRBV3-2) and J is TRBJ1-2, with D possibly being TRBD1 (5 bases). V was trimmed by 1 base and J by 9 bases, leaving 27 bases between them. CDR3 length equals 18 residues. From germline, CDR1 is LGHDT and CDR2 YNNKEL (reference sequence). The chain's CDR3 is CASSQAFYRNYFVRRYTF. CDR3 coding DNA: TGTGCCAGCAGCCAAGCCTTCTACAGGAACTATTTCGTCCGTCGCTACACCTTC.

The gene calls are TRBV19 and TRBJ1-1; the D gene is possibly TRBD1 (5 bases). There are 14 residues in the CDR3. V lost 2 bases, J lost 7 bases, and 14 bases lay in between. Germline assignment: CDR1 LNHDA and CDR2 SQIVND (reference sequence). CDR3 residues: CASSITGRVFEAFF. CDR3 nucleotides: TGTGCCAGTAGTATAACGGGCAGGGTCTTTGAAGCTTTCTTT. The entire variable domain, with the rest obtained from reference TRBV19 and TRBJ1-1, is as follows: DGGITQSPKYLFRKEGQNVTLSCEQNLNHDAMYWYRQDPGQGLRLIYYSQIVNDFQKGDIAEGYSVSREKKESFPLTVTSAQKNPTAFYLCASSITGRVFEAFFGQGTRLTVV.

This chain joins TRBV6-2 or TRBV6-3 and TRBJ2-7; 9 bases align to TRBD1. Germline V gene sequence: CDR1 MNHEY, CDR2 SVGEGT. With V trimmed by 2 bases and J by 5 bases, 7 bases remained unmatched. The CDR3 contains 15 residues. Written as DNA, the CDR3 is TGTGCCAGCAGTTACGAGGGACAGGGCATCGACGAGCAGTACTTC. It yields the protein CASSYEGQGIDEQYF.

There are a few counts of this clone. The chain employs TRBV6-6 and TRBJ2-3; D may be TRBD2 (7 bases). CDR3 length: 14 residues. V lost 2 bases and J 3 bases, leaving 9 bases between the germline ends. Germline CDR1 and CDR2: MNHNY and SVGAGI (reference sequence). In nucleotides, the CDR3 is TGTGCCAGCAGTTACGAGGGGGGGACAGATACGCAGTATTTT. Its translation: CASSYEGGTDTQYF.

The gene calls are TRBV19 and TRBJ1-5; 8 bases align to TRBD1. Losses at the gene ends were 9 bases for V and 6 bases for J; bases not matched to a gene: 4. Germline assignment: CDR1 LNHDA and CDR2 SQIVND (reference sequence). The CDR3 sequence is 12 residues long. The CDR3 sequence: CARSGGFQPQHF. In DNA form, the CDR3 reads TGTGCCAGGTCAGGGGGCTTTCAGCCCCAGCATTTT.